Shown below are 10 T cell receptor beta chains from a single sample sequenced in a study of OX40 agonist ivuxolimab in advanced cancers. The data were produced by immunoSEQ multiplex PCR, yet TCRdb's version contains in-frame clones alone and is incomplete. This sample carries around 26,000 clones, 85% of them seen once, and the ten largest clones take roughly 50%. Source: CD4+ or CD8+ T cells sorted from blood, taken in a trial of the OX40 agonist ivuxolimab. The source is an adult with an advanced solid tumor such as melanoma, head and neck, liver or kidney cancer.

This sequence joins TRBV11-1 and TRBJ2-7; D remains ambiguous. This CDR3 comprises 14 residues. The ends were cut back, 1 base at V and 0 bases at J, with 7 bases in the middle. Germline values: CDR1 SGHAT, CDR2 FQDESV (reference sequence). DNA of the CDR3: TGTGCCAGCAGCTTAGGGCTCGTCTCCTACGAGCAGTACTTC. Translated, it gives CASSLGLVSYEQYF.

The CDR3 loop reads CASSQVGWTRSFDEQYF. CDR3 in DNA: TGCGCCAGCAGCCAAGTTGGTTGGACTAGATCATTCGACGAGCAGTACTTC. V is TRBV4-1 and J is TRBJ2-7; 7 nucleotides agree with TRBD2. CDR1 is MGHRA, CDR2 YSYEKL, per germline. V was clipped by 1 base and J by 5 bases; unmatched bases: 14. The CDR3 contains 17 residues.

The chain recombines TRBV30 with TRBJ1-1; the D is unclear. CDR3 length: 11 residues. The germline gives CDR1 GTSNPN, CDR2 SVGIG (reference sequence). The V and J ends lost 3 bases and 4 bases respectively, with 6 bases between them. As DNA, the CDR3 is TGTGCCTGGAGGGTTGGCACTGAAGCTTTCTTT. Amino acid sequence: CAWRVGTEAFF.

Comments on this clone: Different DNA sequences within this sample yield the same CDR3. CDR3 sequence: CASSVVAGSGNTIYF. In nucleotides, the CDR3 is TGTGCCAGCAGCGTAGTGGCGGGGTCAGGAAACACCATATATTTT. V gene TRBV9 combines with J gene TRBJ1-3; D unclear. CDR1 is SGDLS, CDR2 YYNGEE, per germline. The CDR3 loop spans 15 amino acids. The V end lost 0 bases, the J end lost 4 bases, and 11 bases lay between the germline ends.

CDR3 protein: CATNPLGGLGPQHF. CDR3 bases: TGTGCCACCAACCCGTTAGGGGGCCTTGGGCCCCAGCATTTT. The chain links TRBV6-1 to TRBJ1-5; 7 bases are shared with TRBD1. Germline CDR1 reads MNHNS; CDR2 reads SASEGT. The CDR3 covers 14 residues. Trimming at V came to 10 bases and at J to 9 bases, leaving 15 bases not matched to a gene.

J is TRBJ2-3 and V is TRBV4-1; 8 bases fit TRBD1. In germline, CDR1 is MGHRA, CDR2 YSYEKL. After removal of 4 bases from V and 6 bases from J, the junction contained 3 bases not matched to a gene. This CDR3 has 13 amino acids. The CDR3 is CASSPGGADTQYF. The CDR3 nucleotides read TGCGCCAGCAGCCCAGGGGGCGCGGATACGCAGTATTTT.

The V gene is TRBV28, the J gene TRBJ1-5, with a tentative D call TRBD1 (5 bases). The CDR3 has 14 residues. Germline CDR1 MDHEN, CDR2 SYDVKM. Trimming left V 2 bases short and J 6 bases short, with 11 bases between. The CDR3 protein is CASSLEQGGQPQHF. The CDR3, as DNA: TGTGCCAGCAGTTTAGAGCAGGGCGGTCAGCCCCAGCATTTT.

The count of this clone is one. V gene TRBV19 combines with J gene TRBJ2-1; 9 bases are a match to TRBD1. Germline CDR1 is LNHDA and CDR2 is SQIVND (reference sequence). The CDR3 has 15 residues. The ends lost 7 bases at V and 2 bases at J; junction bases unmatched: 6. CDR3 sequence (DNA): TGTGCCAGTACCCCTGGGACAGGGCCCTACAATGAGCAGTTCTTC. Translation gives CASTPGTGPYNEQFF.

This clone appeared a single time. This chain links TRBV7-8 with TRBJ2-1; D uncertain. Germline V lookup: CDR1 SGHVS, CDR2 FQNEAQ. The CDR3 totals 13 residues. Trimming left V 3 bases short and J 8 bases short, with 11 bases between. CDR3 nucleotide sequence: TGTGCCAGCAGCTTGAGTGCTTGGGATGAGCAGTTCTTC. As protein: CASSLSAWDEQFF.

V is TRBV5-4 and J is TRBJ1-4; 11 bases fit TRBD1. The CDR3 sequence is 13 residues long. V shed 7 bases and J 6 bases; nucleotides not matched to a gene: 2. Germline-derived CDR1 and CDR2 are SGHNT and YYREEE (reference sequence). CDR3 in amino acids: CASWGQGDEKLFF. CDR3 DNA: TGTGCCAGCTGGGGACAGGGGGATGAAAAACTGTTTTTT.